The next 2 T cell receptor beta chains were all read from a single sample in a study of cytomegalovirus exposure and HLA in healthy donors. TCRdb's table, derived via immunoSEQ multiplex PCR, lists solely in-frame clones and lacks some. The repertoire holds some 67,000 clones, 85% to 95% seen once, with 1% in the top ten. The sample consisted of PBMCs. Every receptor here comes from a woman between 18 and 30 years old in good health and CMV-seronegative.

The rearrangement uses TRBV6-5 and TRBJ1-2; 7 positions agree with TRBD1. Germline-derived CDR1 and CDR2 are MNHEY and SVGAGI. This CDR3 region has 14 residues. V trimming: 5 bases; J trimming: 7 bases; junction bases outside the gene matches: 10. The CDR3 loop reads CASSRDSSQGGYTF. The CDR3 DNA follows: TGTGCCAGCAGTAGGGACAGCTCACAGGGTGGCTACACCTTC.

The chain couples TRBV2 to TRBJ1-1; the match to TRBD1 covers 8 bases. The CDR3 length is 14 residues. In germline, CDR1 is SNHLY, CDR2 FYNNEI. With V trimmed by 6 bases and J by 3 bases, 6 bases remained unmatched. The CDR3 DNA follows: TGTGCCAGCAGCACCCCGACAGGGGACACTGAAGCTTTCTTT. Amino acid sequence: CASSTPTGDTEAFF.